This T cell receptor (beta chain) emerged from a study of blood T cell repertoires in COVID-19. The wider study: Samples representing acute and convalescent COVID-19 were sourced from the United States, Italy and Spain.

The repertoire was sequenced with immunoSEQ multiplex PCR; TCRdb's copy has only in-frame clones and lacks some. The sample records 250,000 to 300,000 clones, roughly 91% being singletons. This TCR came from a woman aged 50 to 65 who had been exposed to COVID-19. Sequencing was carried out using PBMCs or T cells enriched from blood (not recorded which).

DNA for the CDR3: TGTGCCAGCAGCTTGAACGAGGTCTCGAACTATGGCTACACCTTC. Translating it yields CASSLNEVSNYGYTF. This chain joins TRBV5-5 and TRBJ1-2; D gene unclear. CDR1 and CDR2 from the germline V gene are SGHKS and YYEKEE (reference sequence). Trimming pared 1 base from V and 2 bases from J, leaving 12 bases between. The CDR3 length is 15 residues.